This TCR beta chain stems from a study of cytomegalovirus exposure and HLA in healthy donors. Looked up from germline, CDR1 is PRHDT and CDR2 is FYEKMQ (reference sequence). The ends were cut back, 4 bases at V and 0 bases at J, with 9 bases in the middle. The CDR3 spans 14 residues. Both 60 Vbeta primers and 13 Jbeta primers went into the PCR. This table comes from immunoSEQ multiplex PCR, and its TCRdb copy is limited to in-frame clones, with some not included. Among 140,000 or so clones listed, about 84% were seen once. A word on this clone: Its specificity is not known.

Study-wide results and caveats: Sequencing depth across donors, presence/absence analyses assumed, was roughly uniform.

The sample taken for sequencing was PBMCs. This receptor was taken from a woman in her late teens or twenties in good health and CMV-seropositive. V gene TRBV13 combines with J gene TRBJ1-2; perhaps TRBD1 as D (5 bases). This CDR3 reads CASSSPTANYGYTF. DNA for the CDR3: TGTGCCAGCAGCTCACCGACAGCTAACTATGGCTACACCTTC.